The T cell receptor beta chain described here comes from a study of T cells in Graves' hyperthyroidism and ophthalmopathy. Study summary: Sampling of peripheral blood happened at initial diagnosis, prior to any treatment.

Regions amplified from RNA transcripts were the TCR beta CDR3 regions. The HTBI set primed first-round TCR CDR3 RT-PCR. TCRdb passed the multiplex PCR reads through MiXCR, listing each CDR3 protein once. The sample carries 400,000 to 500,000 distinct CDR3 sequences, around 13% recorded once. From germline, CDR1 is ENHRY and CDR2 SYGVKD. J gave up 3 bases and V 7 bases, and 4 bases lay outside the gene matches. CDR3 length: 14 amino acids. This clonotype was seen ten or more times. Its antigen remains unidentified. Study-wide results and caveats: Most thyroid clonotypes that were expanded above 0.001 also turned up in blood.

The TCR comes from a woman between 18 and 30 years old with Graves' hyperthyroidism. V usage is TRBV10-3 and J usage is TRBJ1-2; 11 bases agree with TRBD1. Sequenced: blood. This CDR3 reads CAIKPGQGDYGYTF. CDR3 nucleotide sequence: TGTGCCATCAAACCGGGACAGGGGGACTATGGCTACACCTTC.